These 3 T cell receptor beta chains were all obtained from the same sample, sequenced in a study of blood T cell repertoires in COVID-19. The assay was immunoSEQ multiplex PCR, and TCRdb's table has in-frame clones only and misses some. Of approximately 31,000 clones listed, roughly 90% are singletons. The specimen sequenced was peripheral blood. These receptors were collected from a man in his 60s with acute or convalescent COVID-19.

This chain connects TRBV5-1 to TRBJ1-2; tentative D call: TRBD1 (6 bases). The CDR3 covers 14 residues. The ends were cut back, 0 bases at V and 0 bases at J, with 6 bases in the middle. The germline CDR1 and CDR2 sequences are SGHRS and YFSETQ. The CDR3 loop reads CASSLGTANYGYTF. CDR3 bases: TGCGCCAGCAGCTTGGGGACAGCTAACTATGGCTACACCTTC.

The gene calls are TRBV19 and TRBJ2-1, with 8 positions matching TRBD2. Per germline, CDR1 LNHDA and CDR2 SQIVND (reference sequence). With V trimmed by 4 bases and J by 3 bases, 11 bases remained unmatched. This CDR3 is 17 amino acids long. This chain's CDR3 is CASSNRGASGFYNEQFF. In nucleotides, the CDR3 is TGTGCCAGTAGTAACCGAGGGGCTAGCGGGTTCTACAATGAGCAGTTCTTC.

This chain links TRBV5-1 with TRBJ1-1; D not resolved. The CDR3 is 14 residues long. Germline V gives CDR1 SGHRS, CDR2 YFSETQ. V was shortened by 4 bases and J by 1 base, with 11 bases between the two germline ends. As DNA, the CDR3 is TGCGCCAGCAGCCCGGTGGCAGGGAACACTGAAGCTTTCTTT. Translating gives CASSPVAGNTEAFF.